This T cell receptor (beta chain) was identified in a study of T cell repertoires in cytomegalovirus infection. About the research overall: CMV epitopes that were recently identified and HLA-C-restricted were used alongside well-studied HLA-B-restricted ones. Signatures in public TCR beta sequences pointed to both CMV infection and matching HLA type.

TCRdb analysed the reads with MiXCR anew, one entry per CDR3 protein. The profile shows roughly 160,000 distinct CDR3 sequences, roughly 20% of them singletons. Study results and caveats: The cumulative frequency of public TCR beta families identified carriers of CMV plus the relevant HLA. Within the response measured ex vivo, HLA-C-restricted CMV-specific TCR beta clonotypes were dominant.

The CDR3 totals 13 residues. V lost 4 bases to trimming and J lost 5 bases, with 9 bases between them. This clonotype was seen a few times. The antigen remains unidentified. The sample consisted of CD8+ T cells from cultured PBMCs, taken from culture after CMV antigen stimulation. The receptor's source is a human donor in good health (CMV status not recorded). Some clones in this sample may be carry-over from other donors' samples. The chain carries TRBV12-3 or TRBV12-4 and TRBJ1-5, with a weak D call TRBD1 (5 bases). The CDR3 loop reads CASSWTTDQPQHF. In nucleotides, the CDR3 is TGTGCCAGCAGTTGGACAACTGATCAGCCCCAGCATTTT.